The 26 T cell receptor beta chains below come from one sample, sequenced in a study of blood T cell repertoires in COVID-19. Some clones are missing from TCRdb's copy, which holds only in-frame ones; the method was immunoSEQ multiplex PCR. The sample gives nearly 30,000 clones, roughly 90% of which show up once; roughly 8% is in the top ten. The sequenced material came from peripheral blood. The receptor source for this set is a man aged 65-85 years with active or convalescent COVID-19.

The chain links TRBV6-5 to TRBJ1-2; 8 positions match TRBD1. CDR3 length: 16 residues. Germline V gene sequence: CDR1 MNHEY, CDR2 SVGAGI. J was trimmed by 8 bases and V by 3 bases; bases with no gene match: 14. The CDR3 reads CASSYRVGQGPKGYTF. Written as DNA, the CDR3 is TGTGCCAGCAGTTATCGCGTCGGACAGGGACCGAAGGGCTACACCTTC.

The V and J genes are TRBV18 and TRBJ1-1; D gene unclear. The CDR3 is made up of 11 amino acids. V lost 6 bases and J 2 bases, leaving 4 bases between the germline ends. The V gene's germline CDR1 is KGHSH and CDR2 LQKENI. The CDR3 here is CASSLNTEAFF. For the CDR3, the DNA is TGTGCCAGCTCCCTTAACACTGAAGCTTTCTTT.

This clone was recorded a few times. The rearrangement uses TRBV5-6 and TRBJ1-2; 9 bases align to TRBD1. Trimming removed 4 bases from V and 5 bases from J; junction bases left unmatched: 6. CDR1 and CDR2 (germline): SGHDT, YYEEEE. The CDR3 totals 14 residues. CDR3 amino acids: CASSEGDREYGYTF. CDR3 coding DNA: TGTGCCAGCAGCGAAGGGGACAGGGAGTATGGCTACACCTTC.

This chain links TRBV5-1 with TRBJ2-5, with TRBD1 matching 8 bases. V was pared by 0 bases and J by 4 bases, with 5 bases of the junction left unmatched. The CDR3 covers 15 residues. Germline V CDR1 and CDR2: SGHRS, YFSETQ. DNA of the CDR3: TGCGCCAGCAGCTTGGACGGCAGGGGGCGAGAGACCCAGTACTTC. This gives the protein CASSLDGRGRETQYF.

The V gene is TRBV6-2 or TRBV6-3, the J gene TRBJ1-1; D is uncertain. CDR1 MNHEY and CDR2 SVGEGT come from the germline V gene. The CDR3 covers 13 residues. Trimming removed 2 bases from V and 1 base from J, with 5 bases in between. This CDR3 reads CASSYPGNTEAFF. The CDR3 DNA sequence: TGTGCCAGCAGTTACCCCGGGAACACTGAAGCTTTCTTT.

This clone showed up just a few times. The chain employs TRBV7-9 and TRBJ2-2; a weak D match, TRBD1 (5 bases). Germline loops: CDR1 SEHNR, CDR2 FQNEAQ (reference sequence). The CDR3 has 15 amino acids. V was trimmed by 2 bases and J by 1 base, leaving 8 bases between them. CDR3 protein: CASSLTQVNTGELFF. CDR3 coding DNA: TGTGCCAGCAGCTTAACACAGGTGAACACCGGGGAGCTGTTTTTT.

The chain has TRBV6-5 and TRBJ1-2, with TRBD1 as a possible D gene (6 bases). The CDR3 length is 13 residues. Per the germline V gene, CDR1 is MNHEY and CDR2 is SVGAGI. The V and J ends lost 2 bases and 7 bases respectively, with 11 bases between them. The CDR3 nucleotides read TGTGCCAGCAGTTACGGTACAGGGACTGGCTACACCTTC. The encoded protein is CASSYGTGTGYTF.

V usage is TRBV6-1 and J usage is TRBJ1-3, with TRBD1 as a possible D gene (5 bases). The CDR3 spans 15 residues. The V gene's germline CDR1 is MNHNS and CDR2 SASEGT. V was cut by 2 bases and J by 4 bases, with 12 bases left in between. The CDR3 nucleotides are TGTGCCAGCAGTGAATGGGGAGGGGTCGGAAACACCATATATTTT. This codes for CASSEWGGVGNTIYF.

The V call is TRBV4-2, the J call TRBJ1-1, with D perhaps matching TRBD1 (6 bases). Germline-derived CDR1 and CDR2 are LGHNA and YNFKEQ. V lost 1 base and J 0 bases, leaving 9 bases between the germline ends. The CDR3 sequence is 15 residues long. The chain's CDR3 is CASSQVDRLNTEAFF. As DNA, the CDR3 is TGTGCCAGCAGCCAAGTAGACAGGCTGAACACTGAAGCTTTCTTT.

The gene calls are TRBV2 and TRBJ1-5; the D gene is possibly TRBD1 (5 bases). Trimming left V 6 bases short and J 4 bases short, with 10 bases between. The CDR3 contains 13 residues. The germline gives CDR1 SNHLY, CDR2 FYNNEI. CDR3 coding DNA: TGTGCCAGCAGCGGGGGGGGGAATCAGCCCCAGCATTTT. Encoded protein: CASSGGGNQPQHF.

On this clone: The junction does not match germline at one end; this may be a read error. The chain is built from TRBV10-3 and TRBJ1-6; D might be TRBD1 (5 bases). CDR3 length equals 14 residues. Germline V lookup: CDR1 ENHRY, CDR2 SYGVKD. This CDR3 reads CAISGDSNNSPLHF. Here the CDR3 DNA reads TGTGCCATCAGTGGGGACTCCAATAATTCACCCCTCCACTTT.

The V call is TRBV6-5, the J call TRBJ1-2; 7 bases are shared with TRBD1. Germline values: CDR1 MNHEY, CDR2 SVGAGI. Unmatched junction bases numbered 6, after V lost 7 bases and J lost 4 bases. This CDR3 is built from 13 residues. CDR3 residues: CASTEDRIYGYTF. The CDR3 DNA reads as TGTGCCAGCACCGAGGACAGGATCTATGGCTACACCTTC.

V and J are TRBV19 and TRBJ1-2; 11 bases are a match to TRBD1. The CDR3 has 14 residues. The V gene end was trimmed by 4 bases and the J gene end by 7 bases; junction bases not matched to a gene: 5. Germline V gene data show CDR1 as LNHDA and CDR2 as SQIVND (reference sequence). CDR3 sequence: CASSTEGQGGGYTF. The CDR3 DNA is TGTGCCAGTAGTACGGAGGGACAGGGGGGTGGCTACACCTTC. Combining the CDR3 with reference TRBV19 and TRBJ1-2 gives the whole variable domain DGGITQSPKYLFRKEGQNVTLSCEQNLNHDAMYWYRQDPGQGLRLIYYSQIVNDFQKGDIAEGYSVSREKKESFPLTVTSAQKNPTAFYLCASSTEGQGGGYTFGSGTRLTVV.

The chain uses TRBV10-3 and TRBJ1-1; 8 nucleotides match TRBD1. This CDR3 contains 13 residues. The trim removed 7 bases at V and 6 bases at J, leaving 7 bases unmatched. Germline V gene sequence: CDR1 ENHRY, CDR2 SYGVKD. The CDR3 is CAINVDRGAEAFF. The DNA for the CDR3 is TGTGCCATCAATGTCGACAGGGGCGCTGAAGCTTTCTTT.

This clone occurred once. The chain recombines TRBV5-4 with TRBJ2-3, with 9 bases matching TRBD1. V lost 4 bases, J lost 5 bases, and 5 bases stayed unmatched. The CDR3 loop spans 14 amino acids. CDR1 and CDR2 (germline): SGHNT, YYREEE (reference sequence). CDR3 sequence reads: CASSPRQGGDTQYF. For the CDR3, the DNA is TGTGCCAGCAGCCCCCGACAGGGGGGAGATACGCAGTATTTT.

The chain carries TRBV24-1 and TRBJ2-5; a weak D match, TRBD1 (5 bases). Germline lookup yields CDR1 KGHDR and CDR2 SFDVKD. This CDR3 contains 14 residues. V dropped 4 bases and J dropped 1 base, with 9 bases sitting between them. The chain's CDR3 is CATSDPTVQETQYF. For the CDR3, the DNA is TGTGCCACCAGTGACCCGACAGTCCAAGAGACCCAGTACTTC.

A single count supports this clone. The CDR3 sequence: CASSLYGSSYEQYF. CDR3 coding DNA: TGTGCCAGCAGCTTATACGGTTCCTCCTACGAGCAGTACTTC. The genes are TRBV7-9 and TRBJ2-7; no firm D call. Trimming pared 2 bases from V and 0 bases from J, leaving 8 bases between. The CDR3 extends over 14 amino acids. Germline V gene data show CDR1 as SEHNR and CDR2 as FQNEAQ (reference sequence). Filled out from reference TRBV7-9 and TRBJ2-7, the complete variable domain reads DTGVSQNPRHKITKRGQNVTFRCDPISEHNRLYWYRQTLGQGPEFLTYFQNEAQLEKSRLLSDRFSAERPKGSFSTLEIQRTEQGDSAMYLCASSLYGSSYEQYFGPGTRLTVT.

The gene calls are TRBV14 and TRBJ1-1, with 7 bases aligning to TRBD1. Germline V gene data show CDR1 as SGHDN and CDR2 as FVKESK. After removal of 1 base from V and 6 bases from J, the junction contained 2 bases not matched to a gene. The CDR3 length is 13 residues. The CDR3 nucleotides read TGTGCCAGCAGCCAAGGACAGGGTTCTGAAGCTTTCTTT. This gives the protein CASSQGQGSEAFF.

This clone was seen only once. The rearrangement joins TRBV5-1 to TRBJ2-2; perhaps TRBD2 as D (6 bases). With 7 bases removed from V and 0 bases from J, the gap between germline ends came to 13 bases. The CDR3 runs 15 residues. CDR1 is SGHRS and CDR2 is YFSETQ in the germline V gene. CDR3 sequence: CASGPGGSNTGELFF. CDR3 nucleotides: TGCGCCAGCGGACCCGGGGGATCGAACACCGGGGAGCTGTTTTTT. Combining the CDR3 with reference TRBV5-1 and TRBJ2-2 gives the whole variable domain KAGVTQTPRYLIKTRGQQVTLSCSPISGHRSVSWYQQTPGQGLQFLFEYFSETQRNKGNFPGRFSGRQFSNSRSEMNVSTLELGDSALYLCASGPGGSNTGELFFGEGSRLTVL.

The rearrangement uses TRBV6-5 and TRBJ2-5; 7 bases are a match to TRBD1. Per germline, CDR1 MNHEY and CDR2 SVGAGI. CDR3 size: 14 residues. Losses at the gene ends were 5 bases for V and 1 base for J; bases not matched to a gene: 4. The CDR3 sequence: CASSLDRAQETQYF. The CDR3 nucleotides are TGTGCCAGCAGTCTCGACAGGGCCCAAGAGACCCAGTACTTC.

This clone was seen more than once but under ten times. The J gene is TRBJ1-5, the V gene TRBV3-1 (or the pseudogene TRBV3-2); 8 bases map to TRBD1. The junction had 6 bases not matched to a gene; V was cut back by 5 bases and J by 6 bases. CDR3 size: 14 residues. The germline V gene has CDR1 LGHDT and CDR2 YNNKEL (reference sequence). The CDR3 sequence: CASSNQGATQPQHF. CDR3 nucleotide sequence: TGTGCCAGCAGCAATCAGGGGGCGACTCAGCCCCAGCATTTT.

The chain is built from TRBV5-4 and TRBJ1-2, with D uncertain. Germline-derived CDR1 and CDR2 are SGHNT and YYREEE (reference sequence). The CDR3 totals 13 residues. Trimming took off 2 bases at V and 2 bases at J, with 7 bases between the two ends. CDR3 loop: CASSFEGNYGYTF. The CDR3 coding sequence is TGTGCCAGCAGCTTTGAGGGAAACTATGGCTACACCTTC. The whole variable domain, remainder taken from reference TRBV5-4 and TRBJ1-2, is ETGVTQSPTHLIKTRGQQVTLRCSSQSGHNTVSWYQQALGQGPQFIFQYYREEENGRGNFPPRFSGLQFPNYSSELNVNALELDDSALYLCASSFEGNYGYTFGSGTRLTVV.

The V and J genes are TRBV2 and TRBJ1-1, with D possibly being TRBD1 (6 bases). The germline gives CDR1 SNHLY, CDR2 FYNNEI. With 4 bases removed from V and 1 base from J, the gap between germline ends came to 13 bases. The CDR3 consists of 15 residues. DNA for the CDR3: TGTGCCAGCAGTGTGGGGGCAGTCCAGAACACTGAAGCTTTCTTT. This codes for CASSVGAVQNTEAFF.

The chain recombines TRBV5-1 with TRBJ2-5; tentative D call: TRBD2 (6 bases). Germline-derived CDR1 and CDR2 are SGHRS and YFSETQ. The CDR3 runs 13 residues. Trimming cost V 0 bases and J 5 bases, with 8 bases left between them. The CDR3, as DNA: TGCGCCAGCAGCTTGGGACTAGGCGAGACCCAGTACTTC. It encodes CASSLGLGETQYF. Looking up the rest from reference TRBV5-1 and TRBJ2-5 gives the full variable domain: KAGVTQTPRYLIKTRGQQVTLSCSPISGHRSVSWYQQTPGQGLQFLFEYFSETQRNKGNFPGRFSGRQFSNSRSEMNVSTLELGDSALYLCASSLGLGETQYFGPGTRLLVL.

V gene TRBV12-5 combines with J gene TRBJ1-5, with D perhaps matching TRBD1 (5 bases). CDR3 size: 13 residues. Trimming removed 7 bases at V and 7 bases at J, with 14 bases between. Germline assignment: CDR1 LGHNT and CDR2 FRNRAP. The CDR3 nucleotides are TGTGCTAGTGCTGGGGGGGTTCAACAGCCCCAGCATTTT. As protein: CASAGGVQQPQHF. Variable domain in full (rest from reference TRBV12-5 and TRBJ1-5): DARVTQTPRHKVTEMGQEVTMRCQPILGHNTVFWYRQTMMQGLELLAYFRNRAPLDDSGMPKDRFSAEMPDATLATLKIQPSEPRDSAVYFCASAGGVQQPQHFGDGTRLSIL.

A single count supports this clone. This rearrangement joins TRBV7-9 to TRBJ1-6; no reliable D call. Germline CDR1 SEHNR, CDR2 FQNEAQ (reference sequence). V was shortened by 5 bases and J by 5 bases, with 7 bases between the two germline ends. CDR3 size: 13 residues. The CDR3 is CASSPTDNSPLHF. DNA for the CDR3: TGTGCCAGCAGCCCCACAGATAATTCACCCCTCCACTTT.